What follows are 22 T cell receptor beta chains derived from one specimen sequenced in a study of T cells after yellow fever vaccination. TCRdb re-analysed the 5' RACE reads in MiXCR, keeping a single row per CDR3 protein. The table lists 300,000 to 400,000 distinct CDR3 sequences, about 9.5% of them singletons. The sample consisted of PBMCs, taken on the day of the first yellow fever vaccination. The receptors derive from a young man who received the YFV17D yellow fever vaccine.

In its sample, this clonotype was seen many times. The V call is TRBV25-1, the J call TRBJ1-2; the match to TRBD1 covers 8 bases. CDR3 length: 14 amino acids. V gave up 4 bases and J gave up 3 bases; unmatched junction bases: 4. Germline V gene sequence: CDR1 MGHDK, CDR2 SYGVNS. CDR3 region: CASSVGGQDYGYTF. DNA of the CDR3: TGTGCCAGCAGTGTGGGGGGACAGGACTATGGCTACACCTTC.

CDR3 sequence: CSARSRGGGRNYGYTF. Here the CDR3 DNA reads TGCAGTGCTAGATCTAGGGGTGGGGGAAGGAACTATGGCTACACCTTC. The rearrangement joins TRBV20-1 to TRBJ1-2; a weak D match, TRBD1 (5 bases). The germline CDR1 and CDR2 sequences are DFQATT and SNEGSKA (reference sequence). Trimming shortened V by 2 bases and J by 2 bases, and 18 bases separated the two germline ends. The CDR3 runs to 16 residues.

V usage is TRBV6-1 and J usage is TRBJ2-5, with 7 nucleotides matching TRBD2. Germline V lookup: CDR1 MNHNS, CDR2 SASEGT. V was clipped by 8 bases and J by 2 bases; unmatched bases: 11. The CDR3 contains 15 residues. CDR3 region: CASLPAGGTQETQYF. CDR3 in DNA: TGTGCCAGCTTACCAGCCGGGGGGACGCAAGAGACCCAGTACTTC.

This clonotype was counted only a few times. The chain has TRBV28 and TRBJ1-3; D remains ambiguous. Germline-derived CDR1 and CDR2 are MDHEN and SYDVKM. V was cut by 4 bases and J by 0 bases, with 7 bases left in between. The length of the CDR3 is 14 residues. The CDR3 is CASSYPFSGNTIYF. The CDR3 coding sequence is TGTGCCAGCAGTTACCCCTTCTCTGGAAACACCATATATTTT.

This clonotype occurred a few times. The chain couples TRBV2 to TRBJ2-2, with a possible D match to TRBD1 (5 bases). Germline CDR1 SNHLY, CDR2 FYNNEI. Trimming took off 4 bases at V and 8 bases at J, with 11 bases between the two ends. The CDR3 is made up of 13 amino acids. In nucleotides, the CDR3 is TGTGCCAGCAGTGTCCAGGGTTCAGGGGAGCTGTTTTTT. Residues: CASSVQGSGELFF.

This clonotype was observed at least ten times. The CDR3 sequence: CASSPLFGEGEKLFF. The CDR3 DNA sequence: TGTGCCAGCAGTCCCCTTTTCGGCGAGGGCGAAAAACTGTTTTTT. The chain links TRBV12-3 or TRBV12-4 to TRBJ1-4; no reliable D call. Trimming removed 5 bases from V and 8 bases from J, with 18 bases in between. CDR3 length: 15 amino acids.

The V gene is TRBV7-2, the J gene TRBJ2-1; D is perhaps TRBD1 (5 bases). Germline lookup yields CDR1 SGHTA and CDR2 FQGNSA. V shed 5 bases and J shed 6 bases, with 17 bases lying between them. The CDR3 is 15 residues long. CDR3 sequence reads: CASSTYARQTNEQFF. The CDR3 DNA sequence: TGTGCCAGCAGCACGTACGCCCGACAGACCAATGAGCAGTTCTTC.

This sequence joins TRBV4-1 and TRBJ1-5, with 9 bases matching TRBD1. The CDR3 consists of 16 residues. V shed 5 bases, J shed 0 bases, and the junction held 5 bases outside the gene matches. Germline CDR1 and CDR2: MGHRA and YSYEKL. CDR3 sequence (DNA): TGCGCCAGCAGCGAATACAGGGGGCTTAGCAATCAGCCCCAGCATTTT. Translating it yields CASSEYRGLSNQPQHF.

This clonotype has a count of ten or more. The V and J genes are TRBV20-1 and TRBJ2-3; TRBD2 aligns across 8 bases. Trimming cost V 3 bases and J 5 bases; bases outside gene matches: 10. Germline CDR1 reads DFQATT; CDR2 reads SNEGSKA (reference sequence). The CDR3 loop spans 15 amino acids. CDR3: CSASVRDRGGDTQYF. CDR3 coding DNA: TGCAGTGCTAGTGTCCGGGACCGGGGGGGAGATACGCAGTATTTT.

There are a few counts of this clonotype. V gene TRBV24-1 combines with J gene TRBJ2-3; 10 nucleotides align to TRBD1. Germline V CDR1 and CDR2: KGHDR, SFDVKD. This CDR3 comprises 15 residues. V lost 9 bases, J lost 4 bases, and 9 bases stayed unmatched. The CDR3 here is CATAAGQGRSDTQYF. The CDR3, as DNA: TGTGCCACCGCGGCGGGACAGGGGAGGTCAGATACGCAGTATTTT.

The chain is built from TRBV10-3 and TRBJ2-3; 7 positions match TRBD1. This CDR3 is built from 16 residues. V was pared by 3 bases and J by 0 bases, with 6 bases of the junction left unmatched. Germline V gene lookup returns CDR1 ENHRY and CDR2 SYGVKD. The CDR3 nucleotides read TGTGCCATCAGTGAAGCGGCGACAGGGAGCACAGATACGCAGTATTTT. This sequence encodes CAISEAATGSTDTQYF.

The chain has TRBV12-3 or TRBV12-4 and TRBJ1-1; no definite D call. The CDR3 sequence is 14 residues long. Between the trimmed V and J ends, which lost 2 bases and 7 bases, there was a span of 14 bases. The CDR3 loop is CASSLFGLRGEAFF. CDR3 bases: TGTGCCAGCAGTTTATTCGGGTTGAGAGGTGAAGCTTTCTTT.

The rearrangement uses TRBV7-9 and TRBJ2-2; TRBD1 aligns across 7 bases. This CDR3 is 15 amino acids long. Losses at the gene ends were 5 bases for V and 5 bases for J; bases not matched to a gene: 8. Germline-derived CDR1 and CDR2 are SEHNR and FQNEAQ (reference sequence). The DNA for the CDR3 is TGTGCCAGCAGCCCGACAGGGTATGAGACCGGGGAGCTGTTTTTT. This sequence encodes CASSPTGYETGELFF. The variable domain in full, completed from reference TRBV7-9 and TRBJ2-2, reads DTGVSQNPRHKITKRGQNVTFRCDPISEHNRLYWYRQTLGQGPEFLTYFQNEAQLEKSRLLSDRFSAERPKGSFSTLEIQRTEQGDSAMYLCASSPTGYETGELFFGEGSRLTVL.

The sample holds a few counts of this clonotype. The V gene is TRBV12-3 or TRBV12-4, the J gene TRBJ2-2; 12 positions agree with TRBD1. The CDR3 covers 14 residues. V lost 6 bases and J lost 6; bases outside the gene matches: 2. The CDR3 region is CASRGTGGAGELFF. The CDR3 DNA reads as TGTGCCAGCAGGGGGACAGGGGGCGCCGGGGAGCTGTTTTTT.

The table lists this clonotype with many counts. V usage is TRBV2 and J usage is TRBJ2-5; D call uncertain. There are 13 residues in the CDR3. Germline CDR1 reads SNHLY; CDR2 reads FYNNEI. Trimming stripped 3 bases from V and 1 base from J, with 6 bases between. This CDR3 reads CASSDVGQETQYF. As DNA, the CDR3 is TGTGCCAGCAGTGACGTGGGCCAAGAGACCCAGTACTTC. The full variable domain, rest sourced from reference TRBV2 and TRBJ2-5, is EPEVTQTPSHQVTQMGQEVILRCVPISNHLYFYWYRQILGQKVEFLVSFYNNEISEKSEIFDDQFSVERPDGSNFTLKIRSTKLEDSAMYFCASSDVGQETQYFGPGTRLLVL.

This clonotype came up many times. The chain has TRBV5-1 and TRBJ1-1; a possible D gene is TRBD1 (5 bases). V shed 3 bases and J shed 5 bases, with 14 bases lying between them. From germline, CDR1 is SGHRS and CDR2 YFSETQ. The CDR3 has 14 amino acids. CDR3 loop: CASSSKTAETEAFF. The CDR3 coding sequence is TGCGCCAGCAGCTCAAAGACAGCGGAGACTGAAGCTTTCTTT.

This clonotype is termed medium-sized (0.01 to 0.1%). The V gene is TRBV29-1, the J gene TRBJ2-7; D uncertain. The CDR3 has 13 amino acids. V was clipped by 1 base and J by 0 bases, with 7 bases between them. The germline CDR1 and CDR2 sequences are SQVTM and ANQGSEA. The CDR3 nucleotides read TGCAGCGTTGAAGGTGGGGTCTCCTACGAGCAGTACTTC. It specifies CSVEGGVSYEQYF.

This clonotype was detected only a few times. V gene TRBV27 combines with J gene TRBJ2-1, with TRBD2 matching 12 bases. V dropped 4 bases and J dropped 7; count of bases not matched to a gene: 8. This CDR3 spans 16 amino acids. CDR1 and CDR2 (germline): MNHEY, SMNVEV (reference sequence). This chain's CDR3 is CASSSSGGAIGNEQFF. Written as DNA, the CDR3 is TGTGCCAGCAGTTCTAGCGGGGGGGCGATAGGTAATGAGCAGTTCTTC.

This clonotype was counted at least ten times. This chain links TRBV5-1 with TRBJ2-1; weak D call: TRBD1 (5 bases). The CDR3 length is 15 residues. Trimming removed 1 base at V and 8 bases at J, with 16 bases between. Germline values: CDR1 SGHRS, CDR2 YFSETQ. CDR3 protein: CASSLSRAARDEQFF. The DNA of the CDR3 is TGCGCCAGCAGCTTGAGCAGGGCGGCAAGGGATGAGCAGTTCTTC.

This clonotype was counted only a few times. The rearrangement uses TRBV7-2 and TRBJ2-3; D gene uncertain. Germline CDR1 is SGHTA and CDR2 is FQGNSA. The CDR3 contains 14 residues. The V and J ends lost 3 bases and 6 bases respectively, with 13 bases between them. The CDR3 loop is CASSFSPASDTQYF. In DNA, the CDR3 is TGTGCCAGCAGCTTTTCCCCGGCCTCGGATACGCAGTATTTT.

This chain uses TRBV2 with TRBJ2-1, with 7 bases lining up with TRBD1. Trimming at V came to 5 bases and at J to 6 bases, leaving 7 bases not matched to a gene. There are 14 residues in the CDR3. CDR1 is SNHLY, CDR2 FYNNEI, per germline. The CDR3 is CASSQPTGSNEQFF. The CDR3 nucleotides are TGTGCCAGCAGTCAACCGACAGGGAGCAATGAGCAGTTCTTC.

Ten or more counts support this clonotype. The chain couples TRBV12-3 or TRBV12-4 to TRBJ2-1; a weak D match, TRBD1 (5 bases). The CDR3 is 16 residues long. With 3 bases removed from V and 0 bases from J, the gap between germline ends came to 12 bases. In DNA form, the CDR3 reads TGTGCCAGCAGTTTTCAGGGTGCTAGCTCCTACAATGAGCAGTTCTTC. As protein: CASSFQGASSYNEQFF.